The clone carrying this TCR beta chain was seen repeatedly, ten times or more. Its cognate antigen is unknown. The data belong to a study of T cell repertoires in cytomegalovirus infection. Across the whole study: In the study, CMV epitopes included recently identified HLA-C-restricted and well-studied HLA-B-restricted ones. Shared public TCR beta signatures pointed to both CMV infection and a matching HLA type. Findings and limits, study-wide: Dominant in the ex vivo response were TCR beta clonotypes restricted by HLA-C and specific for CMV.

CDR3 length: 16 amino acids. The junction had 5 bases not matched to a gene; V was cut back by 0 bases and J by 2 bases. CDR1 SGHRS and CDR2 YFSETQ come from the germline V gene. MiXCR, applied by TCRdb to the reads, yields one record per CDR3 protein. Altogether some 350,000 distinct CDR3 sequences are present, roughly a third being singletons, with the ten largest covering approximately 13%. The sequencing used cultured PBMCs, collected from culture after CMV antigen stimulation. The chain uses TRBV5-1 and TRBJ2-5; 9 bases line up with TRBD2. The sequence derives from a human donor in good health (CMV status not recorded). Some clones in this sample may be carry-over from other donors' samples. The CDR3 coding sequence is TGCGCCAGCAGCTTGGGGGGACTAGCCGAACAAGAGACCCAGTACTTC. It codes for CASSLGGLAEQETQYF.